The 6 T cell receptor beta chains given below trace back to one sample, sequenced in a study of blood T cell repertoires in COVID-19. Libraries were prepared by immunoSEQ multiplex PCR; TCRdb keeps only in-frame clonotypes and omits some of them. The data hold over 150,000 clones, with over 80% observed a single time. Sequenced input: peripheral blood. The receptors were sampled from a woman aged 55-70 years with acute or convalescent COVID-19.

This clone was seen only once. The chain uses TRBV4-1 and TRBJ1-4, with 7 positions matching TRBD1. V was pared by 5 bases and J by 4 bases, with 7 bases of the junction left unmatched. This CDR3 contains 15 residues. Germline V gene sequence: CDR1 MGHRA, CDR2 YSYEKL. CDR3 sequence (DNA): TGCGCCAGCAGCAACAGGGGCGCGGGTAATGAAAAACTGTTTTTT. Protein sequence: CASSNRGAGNEKLFF.

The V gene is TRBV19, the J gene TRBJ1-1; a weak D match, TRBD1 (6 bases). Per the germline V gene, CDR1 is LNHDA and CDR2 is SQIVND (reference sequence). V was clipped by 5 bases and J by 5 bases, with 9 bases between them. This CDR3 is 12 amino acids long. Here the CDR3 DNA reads TGTGCCAGTAGTCCAGGGGTTACTGAAGCTTTCTTT. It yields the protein CASSPGVTEAFF.

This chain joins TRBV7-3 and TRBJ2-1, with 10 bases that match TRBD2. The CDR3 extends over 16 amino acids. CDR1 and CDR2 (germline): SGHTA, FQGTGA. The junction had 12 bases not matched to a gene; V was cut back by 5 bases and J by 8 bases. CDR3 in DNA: TGTGCCAGCAGCCTCCTAGCGGGGGCGGCGGGGTATGAGCAGTTCTTC. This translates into CASSLLAGAAGYEQFF.

CDR3 sequence: CSAGQYSYEQYF. In nucleotides, the CDR3 is TGCAGCGCCGGACAGTACTCCTACGAGCAGTACTTC. V gene TRBV29-1 combines with J gene TRBJ2-7, with TRBD1 as a possible D gene (6 bases). Trimming cost V 7 bases and J 0 bases, with 10 bases left between them. The germline gives CDR1 SQVTM, CDR2 ANQGSEA. This CDR3 spans 12 amino acids.

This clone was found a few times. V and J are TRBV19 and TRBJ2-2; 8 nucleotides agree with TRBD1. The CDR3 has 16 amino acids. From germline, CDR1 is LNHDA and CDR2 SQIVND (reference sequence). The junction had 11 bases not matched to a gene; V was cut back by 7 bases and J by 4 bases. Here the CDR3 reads CASTPGQGTSTGELFF. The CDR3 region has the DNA TGTGCCAGTACTCCCGGACAGGGCACATCCACCGGGGAGCTGTTTTTT.

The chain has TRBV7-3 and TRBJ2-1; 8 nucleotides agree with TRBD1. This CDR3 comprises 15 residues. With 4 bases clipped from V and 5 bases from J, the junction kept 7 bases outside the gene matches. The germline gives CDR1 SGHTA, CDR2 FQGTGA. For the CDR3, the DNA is TGTGCCAGCAGCTCCGGGACAGGCAGCCACAATGAGCAGTTCTTC. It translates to CASSSGTGSHNEQFF.